The source of this T cell receptor beta chain is a study of OX40 agonist ivuxolimab in advanced cancers. Study-wide results and limits: CD4+ and CD8+ T cells in blood underwent clonal expansion by week 6 at 0.1 to 3.0 mg/kg. CD4+ T cells averaged fewer expanded clones than CD8+ T cells.

Only in-frame clones appear in the TCRdb table, and some are missing; sequencing was by immunoSEQ multiplex PCR. The sample has 75,000 to 100,000 clones, roughly nine tenths seen once. Germline loops: CDR1 SEHNR, CDR2 FQNEAQ (reference sequence). Trimming took 2 bases from V and 5 from J, leaving 12 bases between them. CDR3 length: 14 amino acids. As regards this clone: Its antigen is not identified.

The sequencing used CD4+ or CD8+ T cells sorted from blood, collected in a trial of the OX40 agonist ivuxolimab. The chain employs TRBV7-9 and TRBJ2-5, with D uncertain. The receptor's source is an adult with an advanced solid tumor such as melanoma, head and neck, liver or kidney cancer. CDR3 bases: TGTGCCAGCAGCTTATGGGCGCTGGGGGAGACCCAGTACTTC. Residues: CASSLWALGETQYF.